The 20 T cell receptor beta chains given below trace back to one sample, sequenced in a study of monozygotic twins with inflammatory bowel disease. For each CDR3 protein, TCRdb gives one entry from its re-call of the 5' RACE reads, without DNA. The sample yields 150,000 to 200,000 distinct CDR3 sequences, of which the top ten take up approximately 2.5%. The source material was blood. The source of these receptors is a human donor with ulcerative colitis or Crohn's disease, or a healthy co-twin of an affected twin (not recorded which).

The chain uses TRBV9 and TRBJ2-7. Germline lookup yields CDR1 SGDLS and CDR2 YYNGEE. The CDR3 loop spans 13 amino acids. This CDR3 is CASRPSGSYEQYF.

The rearrangement joins TRBV3-1 to TRBJ1-2; the TCRdb call, TRBD1, lacks DNA for checking. The germline V gene has CDR1 LGHDT and CDR2 YNNKEL (reference sequence). This CDR3 contains 15 residues. This CDR3 is CASSTGTGVAYGYTF.

The chain combines TRBV6-2 or TRBV6-3 with TRBJ2-7; the TCRdb call, TRBD2, lacks DNA for checking. Germline CDR1 reads MNHEY; CDR2 reads SVGEGT. The CDR3 runs to 17 residues. The CDR3 loop reads CASSYSPVGVSHYEQYF.

This chain joins TRBV29-1 and TRBJ1-4. Per germline, CDR1 SQVTM and CDR2 ANQGSEA. The CDR3 loop spans 15 amino acids. This chain's CDR3 is CSVVAPKHGNEKLFF.

V usage is TRBV12-3 or TRBV12-4 and J usage is TRBJ1-5. The CDR3 spans 13 residues. CDR3: CASSGLGNQPQHF.

The CDR3 region is CSARDGAGLNEQFF. This chain connects TRBV20-1 to TRBJ2-1; TCRdb's D gene call, TRBD1, goes unchecked for lack of DNA. Germline CDR1 and CDR2: DFQATT and SNEGSKA (reference sequence). The CDR3 has 14 amino acids.

V usage is TRBV7-3 and J usage is TRBJ1-6; the TCRdb D gene call, TRBD1, has no DNA to confirm it. The V gene's germline CDR1 is SGHTA and CDR2 FQGTGA. The CDR3 extends over 15 amino acids. This CDR3 reads CASSTTGRSNSPLHF.

The V call is TRBV7-8, the J call TRBJ2-4; the D call from TCRdb, TRBD2, cannot be confirmed without DNA. CDR1 SGHVS and CDR2 FQNEAQ come from the germline V gene. This CDR3 region has 14 residues. CDR3 amino acids: CASGPGLAGEEPYF.

The chain carries TRBV25-1 and TRBJ2-7; TCRdb proposes TRBD1, but this gene call is untestable without DNA. The CDR3 covers 14 residues. The germline V gene has CDR1 MGHDK and CDR2 SYGVNS. The CDR3: CASSTRQPPYEQYF.

The gene calls are TRBV11-2 and TRBJ2-5; checking the TCRdb D call of TRBD2 is not possible without DNA. The germline gives CDR1 SGHAT, CDR2 FQNNGV. The CDR3 loop spans 19 amino acids. The CDR3 sequence is CASSVSTVAGGSGGETQYF.

The rearrangement uses TRBV29-1 and TRBJ2-3; TCRdb gives TRBD1 as the D gene, but with no DNA this cannot be confirmed. Germline-derived CDR1 and CDR2 are SQVTM and ANQGSEA. The CDR3 length is 15 residues. CDR3 sequence reads: CSVEDTGHPADTQYF.

The genes are TRBV19 and TRBJ2-3; checking the TCRdb D call of TRBD2 is not possible without DNA. The CDR3 has 14 residues. CDR1 LNHDA and CDR2 SQIVND come from the germline V gene (reference sequence). This CDR3 is CASPRGTRTDTQYF. The entire variable domain, with the rest obtained from reference TRBV19 and TRBJ2-3, is as follows: DGGITQSPKYLFRKEGQNVTLSCEQNLNHDAMYWYRQDPGQGLRLIYYSQIVNDFQKGDIAEGYSVSREKKESFPLTVTSAQKNPTAFYLCASPRGTRTDTQYFGPGTRLTVL.

This rearrangement joins TRBV29-1 to TRBJ2-2; TCRdb reports TRBD1, a call that lacks DNA to check it against. Germline V gene data show CDR1 as SQVTM and CDR2 as ANQGSEA. CDR3 length equals 15 residues. The CDR3 protein is CSVFGGQGNTGELFF.

This CDR3 is CASSWGTGYEQYF. This sequence joins TRBV5-6 and TRBJ2-7; TCRdb proposes TRBD1, but this gene call is untestable without DNA. The CDR3 is 13 amino acids. Germline V lookup: CDR1 SGHDT, CDR2 YYEEEE.

The chain has TRBV3-1 and TRBJ2-3; TCRdb lists TRBD2, though no DNA is available to test this call. The CDR3 length is 17 residues. Germline CDR1 is LGHDT and CDR2 is YNNKEL (reference sequence). CDR3 region: CASSRKAGSTSTDTQYF.

The CDR3 protein is CASSPGTDYNEQFF. The genes are TRBV5-1 and TRBJ2-1; TCRdb's D gene call, TRBD2, goes unchecked for lack of DNA. CDR1 is SGHRS, CDR2 YFSETQ, per germline. This CDR3 contains 14 residues.

The gene calls are TRBV18 and TRBJ2-1. CDR1 is KGHSH and CDR2 is LQKENI in the germline V gene. The CDR3 runs to 16 residues. CDR3 amino acids: CASSPEAKSVYNEQFF.

Here the CDR3 reads CASSYRQTGPNYGYTF. The chain recombines TRBV6-5 with TRBJ1-2; TCRdb selects TRBD1, and the lack of DNA leaves this call unchecked. From germline, CDR1 is MNHEY and CDR2 SVGAGI. There are 16 residues in the CDR3.

The J gene is TRBJ2-7, the V gene TRBV10-3; TCRdb's D gene call, TRBD2, goes unchecked for lack of DNA. The CDR3 sequence is 16 residues long. CDR1 is ENHRY, CDR2 SYGVKD, per germline. The CDR3 loop reads CATGWASGSEPYEQYF.

The chain couples TRBV6-4 to TRBJ1-1; TCRdb's D call, TRBD1, is unchecked because there is no DNA. Germline CDR1 reads MRHNA; CDR2 reads SNTAGT. The CDR3 extends over 14 amino acids. CDR3 in amino acids: CASRATGTNTEAFF.